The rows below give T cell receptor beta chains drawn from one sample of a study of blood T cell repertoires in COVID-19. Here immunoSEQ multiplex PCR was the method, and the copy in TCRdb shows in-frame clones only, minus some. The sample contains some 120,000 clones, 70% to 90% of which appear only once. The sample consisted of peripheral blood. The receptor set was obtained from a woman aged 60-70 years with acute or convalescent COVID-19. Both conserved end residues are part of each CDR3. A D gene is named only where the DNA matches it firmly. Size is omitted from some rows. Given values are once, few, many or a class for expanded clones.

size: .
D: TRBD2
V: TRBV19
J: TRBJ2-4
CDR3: CASSIATSGVAKNIQYF
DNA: TGTGCCAGTAGTATAGCGACTAGCGGAGTAGCCAAAAACATTCAGTACTTC

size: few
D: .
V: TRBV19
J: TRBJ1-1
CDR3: CASSIGRNTEAFF
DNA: TGTGCCAGTAGTATAGGCAGGAACACTGAAGCTTTCTTT

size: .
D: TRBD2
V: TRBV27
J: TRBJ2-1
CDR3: CASSLLSLAGGNEQFF
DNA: TGTGCCAGCAGTTTATTGAGCCTAGCGGGAGGGAATGAGCAGTTCTTC

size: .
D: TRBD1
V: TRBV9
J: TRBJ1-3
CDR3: CASSVTGEGNTIYF
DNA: TGTGCCAGCAGCGTAACAGGGGAAGGAAACACCATATATTTT

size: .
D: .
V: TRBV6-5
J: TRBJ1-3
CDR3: CASSSAGNTIYF
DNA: TGTGCCAGCAGCTCGGCTGGAAACACCATATATTTT

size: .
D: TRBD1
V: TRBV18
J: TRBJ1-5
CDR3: CASSADRGNQPQHF
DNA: TGTGCCAGCTCAGCAGACAGGGGGAATCAGCCCCAGCATTTT

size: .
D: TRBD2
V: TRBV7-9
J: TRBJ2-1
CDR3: CASSGTSGRTNEQFF
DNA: TGTGCCAGCAGCGGTACTAGCGGGAGAACGAATGAGCAGTTCTTC

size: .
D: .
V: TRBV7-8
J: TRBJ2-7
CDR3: CASSPFRVQLYEQYF
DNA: TGTGCCAGCAGTCCCTTCAGGGTCCAACTCTACGAGCAGTACTTC

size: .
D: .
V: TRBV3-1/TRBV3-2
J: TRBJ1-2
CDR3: CAIGEAGYGYTF
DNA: TGTGCCATCGGGGAGGCCGGCTATGGCTACACCTTC

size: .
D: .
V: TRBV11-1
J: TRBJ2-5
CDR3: CASSLQQETQYF
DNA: TGTGCCAGCAGCTTACAGCAAGAGACCCAGTACTTC

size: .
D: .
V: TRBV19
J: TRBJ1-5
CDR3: CASTPRGGEPQHF
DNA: TGTGCCAGTACTCCGCGTGGGGGCGAGCCCCAGCATTTT

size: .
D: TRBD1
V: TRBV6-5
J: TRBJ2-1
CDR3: CASRKRGLDEQFF
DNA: TGTGCCAGCAGGAAGAGGGGGCTTGATGAGCAGTTCTTC

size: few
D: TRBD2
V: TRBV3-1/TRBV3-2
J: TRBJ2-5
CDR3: CASSQPGGLAGPETQYF
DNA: TGTGCCAGCAGCCAACCGGGGGGACTAGCGGGACCAGAGACCCAGTACTTC

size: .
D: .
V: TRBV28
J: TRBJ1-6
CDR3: CASSLPEGVNSPLHF
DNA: TGTGCCAGCAGTCTCCCCGAGGGGGTAAATTCACCCCTCCACTTT

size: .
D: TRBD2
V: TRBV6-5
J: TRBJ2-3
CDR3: CASRVTSASTDTQYF
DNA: TGTGCCAGCAGGGTGACTAGCGCTAGCACAGATACGCAGTATTTT

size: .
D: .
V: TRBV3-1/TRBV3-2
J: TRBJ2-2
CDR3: CASSSGGLLAGSTGELFF
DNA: TGTGCCAGCAGCTCGGGGGGCCTACTCGCGGGAAGCACCGGGGAGCTGTTTTTT

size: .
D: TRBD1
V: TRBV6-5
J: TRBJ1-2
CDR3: CASNLGQRYGYTF
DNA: TGTGCCAGCAACCTGGGACAGAGGTATGGCTACACCTTC

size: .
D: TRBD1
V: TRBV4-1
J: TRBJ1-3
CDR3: CASSQFPKGQRGNTIYF
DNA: TGCGCCAGCAGCCAATTCCCAAAGGGACAGAGGGGAAACACCATATATTTT

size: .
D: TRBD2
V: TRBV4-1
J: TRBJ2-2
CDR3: CASSQAVTSGRNTGELFF
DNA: TGCGCCAGCAGCCAAGCTGTGACTAGCGGTAGGAACACCGGGGAGCTGTTTTTT

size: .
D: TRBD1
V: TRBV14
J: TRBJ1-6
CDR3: CASSQGQGDSPLHF
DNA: TGTGCCAGCAGCCAAGGTCAGGGGGATTCACCCCTCCACTTT

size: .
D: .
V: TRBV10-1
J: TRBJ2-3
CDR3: CASSDPHRENSDTQYF
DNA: TGCGCCAGCAGTGATCCCCATCGGGAGAATTCAGATACGCAGTATTTT

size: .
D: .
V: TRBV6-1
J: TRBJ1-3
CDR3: CASSERLSGNTIYF
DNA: TGTGCCAGCAGTGAAAGACTTTCTGGAAACACCATATATTTT

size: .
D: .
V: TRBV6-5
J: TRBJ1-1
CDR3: CASSYPGGVNTEAFF
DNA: TGTGCCAGCAGTTACCCCGGGGGGGTGAACACTGAAGCTTTCTTT

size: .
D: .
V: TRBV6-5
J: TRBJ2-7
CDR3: CASRPGSSYEQYF
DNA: TGTGCCAGCAGGCCGGGGAGCTCCTACGAGCAGTACTTC

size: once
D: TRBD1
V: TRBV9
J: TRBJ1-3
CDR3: CASSAVVTGVTGNTIYF
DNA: TGTGCCAGCAGCGCCGTTGTCACAGGGGTGACTGGAAACACCATATATTTT

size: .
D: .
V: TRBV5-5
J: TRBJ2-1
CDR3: CASTTWAGYNEQFF
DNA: TGTGCCAGCACTACGTGGGCGGGCTACAATGAGCAGTTCTTC

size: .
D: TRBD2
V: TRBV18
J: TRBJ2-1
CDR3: CASSPAMLVTSGSVNEQFF
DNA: TGTGCCAGCTCACCGGCTATGTTGGTAACTAGCGGGAGCGTCAATGAGCAGTTCTTC

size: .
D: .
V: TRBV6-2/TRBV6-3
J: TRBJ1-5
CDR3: CASSYGGNNQPQHF
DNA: TGTGCCAGCAGTTACGGCGGGAATAATCAGCCCCAGCATTTT

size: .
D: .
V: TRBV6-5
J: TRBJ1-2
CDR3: CASSPSGQGSGYTF
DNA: TGTGCCAGCAGCCCCTCCGGGCAGGGGAGCGGCTACACCTTC

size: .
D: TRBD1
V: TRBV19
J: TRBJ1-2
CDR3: CASSATGGYGYTF
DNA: TGTGCCAGTAGTGCGACAGGGGGCTATGGCTACACCTTC

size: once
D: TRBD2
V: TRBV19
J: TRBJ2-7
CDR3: CASSPGLAGGEQYF
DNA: TGTGCCAGTAGTCCGGGACTAGCGGGAGGCGAGCAGTACTTC

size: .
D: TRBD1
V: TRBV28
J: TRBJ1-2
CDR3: CASSSPGQADYGYTF
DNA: TGTGCCAGCAGTTCACCGGGACAGGCAGACTATGGCTACACCTTC

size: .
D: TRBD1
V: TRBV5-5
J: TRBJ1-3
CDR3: CASSLTADRAIRNTIYF
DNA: TGTGCCAGCAGCTTGACGGCGGACAGGGCGATAAGAAACACCATATATTTT

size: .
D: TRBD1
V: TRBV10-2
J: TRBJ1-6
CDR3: CAAGTGLSPLHF
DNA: TGCGCCGCCGGGACAGGGTTATCACCCCTCCACTTT

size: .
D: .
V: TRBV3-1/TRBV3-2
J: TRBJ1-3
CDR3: CASSYWTSSGNTIYF
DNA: TGTGCCAGCAGCTACTGGACATCGTCAGGAAACACCATATATTTT

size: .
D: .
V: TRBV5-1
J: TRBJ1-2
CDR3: CASSLGGEGYGYTF
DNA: TGCGCCAGCAGCTTGGGAGGGGAGGGCTATGGCTACACCTTC

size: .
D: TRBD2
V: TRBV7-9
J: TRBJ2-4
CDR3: CASSLAEAGVAKNIQYF
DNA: TGTGCCAGCAGCTTAGCAGAGGCGGGAGTTGCCAAAAACATTCAGTACTTC